One and the same sample provided the 23 T cell receptor beta chains below, sequenced in a study of Ad26.COV2.S vaccination and SARS-CoV-2 variants. Sequencing was performed with immunoSEQ multiplex PCR; in TCRdb, only in-frame clones are kept and a portion is missing. The sample comprises 440,000 or so clones, roughly 90% of which are singletons, and about 1.6% rests with the top ten. Described treatment: roughly 19 received Ad26.COV2.S at low or high dose, single or two shots; 5 received placebo; per-sample allocation not given. Repertoires come from day 63 after the first vaccine or placebo injection. This specimen consisted of peripheral blood, obtained in a trial of Ad26.COV2.S vaccine versus placebo. The receptors were sampled from a person between 18 and 60 years old who received the Ad26.COV2.S COVID-19 vaccine or a placebo.

The V call is TRBV21-1, the J call TRBJ2-3; the D segment call TRBD2 is taken from the table without a DNA check. TRBV21-1 corresponds to a pseudogene. The CDR3 spans 15 residues. The CDR3 region is CASASGGFSTDTQYF. CDR3 sequence (DNA): TGTGCCAGCGCCTCCGGGGGGTTCAGCACAGATACGCAGTATTTT.

The rearrangement links TRBV23-1 to TRBJ2-1; perhaps TRBD1 as D (6 bases). TRBV23-1 has ORF status, its function being uncertain. Trimming left V 9 bases short and J 0 bases short, with 24 bases between. This CDR3 has 18 residues. The CDR3: CARGKKGGNRGSYNEQFF. The CDR3 DNA reads TGCGCCAGAGGTAAGAAAGGGGGAAACAGAGGCTCCTACAATGAGCAGTTCTTC.

The sample holds one count of this clone. The chain combines TRBV29-1 with TRBJ1-1; 7 bases map to TRBD1. V shed 7 bases, J shed 0 bases, and the junction held 8 bases outside the gene matches. Per germline, CDR1 SQVTM and CDR2 ANQGSEA. CDR3 length equals 14 residues. The CDR3 here is CSGDRDLVNTEAFF. CDR3 coding DNA: TGCAGCGGCGACAGGGATTTAGTGAACACTGAAGCTTTCTTT.

The chain uses TRBV4-1 and TRBJ2-1, with TRBD2 identical over 8 bases. The CDR3 covers 17 residues. The ends lost 2 bases at V and 14 bases at J; junction bases unmatched: 20. Germline V gives CDR1 MGHRA, CDR2 YSYEKL. The CDR3 DNA reads TGCGCCAGCAGCCAACTGAGCGTTAGCGGGGAGGCCAATAAGGAGTTCTTC. Residues: CASSQLSVSGEANKEFF.

This chain connects TRBV10-2 to TRBJ2-1; 10 bases align to TRBD2. The V and J ends lost 8 bases and 6 bases, in that order; junction bases with no gene match: 13. The CDR3 is 16 amino acids. Looked up from germline, CDR1 is WSHSY and CDR2 is SAAADI. The CDR3 sequence: CASSRSASGGANEQFF. The CDR3 bases are TGCGCCAGCTCGCGTTCAGCCAGCGGGGGGGCCAATGAGCAGTTCTTC.

In this sample, this clone turned up once. V and J are TRBV6-5 and TRBJ1-2, with D perhaps matching TRBD1 (6 bases). This CDR3 comprises 15 residues. V dropped 8 bases and J dropped 4 bases, with 20 bases sitting between them. The V gene's germline CDR1 is MNHEY and CDR2 SVGAGI. CDR3 nucleotides: TGTGCCAGCCGGGGCCGCGAAACAGGGAGCTATGGCTACACCTTC. Protein: CASRGRETGSYGYTF.

The V gene is TRBV28, the J gene TRBJ1-1, with D tentatively TRBD1 (5 bases). V lost 8 bases, J lost 3 bases, and 10 bases lay in between. The CDR3 length is 12 residues. Looked up from germline, CDR1 is MDHEN and CDR2 is SYDVKM. CDR3 sequence (DNA): TGTGCCAGCTCAGAAGGGGACACTGAAGCTTTCTTT. Translating gives CASSEGDTEAFF. The full variable domain, its missing parts supplied by reference TRBV28 and TRBJ1-1, is DVKVTQSSRYLVKRTGEKVFLECVQDMDHENMFWYRQDPGLGLRLIYFSYDVKMKEKGDIPEGYSVSREKKERFSLILESASTNQTSMYLCASSEGDTEAFFGQGTRLTVV.

The V and J genes are TRBV11-2 and TRBJ2-7; no clear D gene. Between the trimmed V and J ends, which lost 5 bases and 2 bases, there was a span of 16 bases. Per germline, CDR1 SGHAT and CDR2 FQNNGV. The length of the CDR3 is 15 residues. CDR3 sequence: CASSLNLASTYEQYF. The CDR3 nucleotides read TGTGCCAGCAGCCTAAATCTGGCGTCCACCTACGAGCAGTACTTC.

The V call is TRBV30, the J call TRBJ2-1; TRBD1 is a possible D gene (6 bases). Trimming took off 1 base at V and 1 base at J, with 11 bases between the two ends. CDR1 is GTSNPN, CDR2 SVGIG, per germline (reference sequence). The CDR3 consists of 15 residues. The CDR3 sequence is CAWSGWGRSYNEQFF. In nucleotides, the CDR3 is TGTGCCTGGAGTGGTTGGGGGCGGTCCTACAATGAGCAGTTCTTC.

This clone appeared once. The J gene is TRBJ1-2, the V gene TRBV29-1; 7 positions agree with TRBD1. Germline CDR1 SQVTM, CDR2 ANQGSEA. The CDR3 is 11 amino acids. J was trimmed by 8 bases and V by 6 bases; bases with no gene match: 6. The CDR3: CSVETGAGYTF. CDR3 nucleotide sequence: TGCAGCGTGGAAACAGGGGCCGGCTACACCTTC.

V usage is TRBV7-2 and J usage is TRBJ2-7; D is unclear. The CDR3 is 11 amino acids. The V end lost 5 bases, the J end lost 4 bases, and 6 bases lay between the germline ends. Germline CDR1 SGHTA, CDR2 FQGNSA. CDR3 sequence (DNA): TGTGCCAGCAGCCGGCTGTACGAGCAGTACTTC. This gives the protein CASSRLYEQYF.

The gene calls are TRBV4-3 and TRBJ2-2; D might be TRBD2 (5 bases). Looked up from germline, CDR1 is LGHNA and CDR2 is YSLEER. The CDR3 spans 14 residues. V gave up 0 bases and J gave up 5 bases, with 7 bases separating them. The CDR3 DNA follows: TGCGCCAGCAGCCAAGACCCGGGGACCGGGGAGCTGTTTTTT. Residues: CASSQDPGTGELFF.

The V gene is TRBV5-1, the J gene TRBJ1-4; the match to TRBD1 covers 10 bases. Germline loops: CDR1 SGHRS, CDR2 YFSETQ. The CDR3 has 17 residues. V shed 4 bases and J 7 bases; nucleotides not matched to a gene: 13. The CDR3 coding sequence is TGCGCCAGCAGCCCGACAGGGGGCACGCGCCTGGGTGAAAAACTGTTTTTT. It is translated as CASSPTGGTRLGEKLFF.

The chain uses TRBV9 and TRBJ2-7, with D perhaps matching TRBD1 (6 bases). CDR3 length: 15 residues. The germline gives CDR1 SGDLS, CDR2 YYNGEE. The V end was cut by 4 bases, the J end by 4 bases, with 18 bases between. The CDR3 sequence: CASSSDRTDPYEQYF. Here the CDR3 DNA reads TGTGCCAGCAGCTCGGACAGAACCGACCCTTACGAGCAGTACTTC.

J is TRBJ1-1 and V is TRBV5-6; 8 nucleotides match TRBD1. The CDR3 extends over 14 amino acids. J gave up 5 bases and V 2 bases, and 5 bases lay outside the gene matches. Germline V gene sequence: CDR1 SGHDT, CDR2 YYEEEE. CDR3 in DNA: TGTGCCAGCAGCTTAGAAGACAGGGGAACTGAAGCTTTCTTT. This gives the protein CASSLEDRGTEAFF.

The chain carries TRBV30 and TRBJ2-7; perhaps D is TRBD1 or TRBD2 (6 bases each). The CDR3 has 14 amino acids. Trimming removed 8 bases from V and 0 bases from J, with 17 bases in between. Per the germline V gene, CDR1 is GTSNPN and CDR2 is SVGIG (reference sequence). CDR3 nucleotides: TGTGCCCGAGGAGAGGGGGGTTACTCCTACGAGCAGTACTTC. It is translated as CARGEGGYSYEQYF.

This clone was recorded only once. V and J are TRBV18 and TRBJ1-2, with TRBD1 as a possible D gene (6 bases). This CDR3 has 15 residues. Germline CDR1 is KGHSH and CDR2 is LQKENI. V gave up 4 bases and J gave up 6 bases, with 18 bases separating them. CDR3 bases: TGTGCCAGCTCACAAGTCCCGGAGGGGGGCCATGGCTACACCTTC. Encoded protein: CASSQVPEGGHGYTF.

This clone was counted a single time. The chain has TRBV27 and TRBJ2-2; 8 nucleotides line up with TRBD1. The V and J ends lost 6 bases and 3 bases, in that order; junction bases with no gene match: 9. CDR1 is MNHEY and CDR2 is SMNVEV in the germline V gene (reference sequence). This CDR3 comprises 16 residues. In DNA form, the CDR3 reads TGTGCCAGCAGATCACAGGGGGGAAGGGACACCGGGGAGCTGTTTTTT. As protein: CASRSQGGRDTGELFF.

As regards this clone: An end of the junction differs from the germline gene, which may be a read error. The V call is TRBV30, the J call TRBJ2-5, with 9 positions matching TRBD1. CDR1 is GTSNPN, CDR2 SVGIG, per germline (reference sequence). CDR3 length: 12 residues. In DNA form, the CDR3 reads TGTGCCTGGACCTCCGGGCGGGACAGGGTAAACTTC. Amino acid sequence: CAWTSGRDRVNF. Combining the CDR3 with reference TRBV30 and TRBJ2-5 gives the whole variable domain SQTIHQWPATLVQPVGSPLSLECTVEGTSNPNLYWYRQAAGRGLQLLFYSVGIGQISSEVPQNLSASRPQDRQFILSSKKLLLSDSGFYLCAWTSGRDRVNFGPGTRLLVL.

This clone showed up just once. The chain links TRBV6-5 to TRBJ2-7, with D possibly being TRBD1 (6 bases). The V gene's germline CDR1 is MNHEY and CDR2 SVGAGI. The ends were cut back, 3 bases at V and 2 bases at J, with 11 bases in the middle. This CDR3 is built from 14 residues. This CDR3 reads CASSYQGQPYEQYF. CDR3 bases: TGTGCCAGCAGTTATCAGGGACAACCCTACGAGCAGTACTTC.

The J gene is TRBJ2-2, the V gene TRBV6-5, with a tentative D call TRBD2 (5 bases). This CDR3 is 16 amino acids long. Germline V CDR1 and CDR2: MNHEY, SVGAGI. V was shortened by 0 bases and J by 4 bases, with 12 bases between the two germline ends. The CDR3 loop is CASSYSAGGGTGELFF. The CDR3 DNA sequence: TGTGCCAGCAGTTACTCGGCGGGTGGTGGCACCGGGGAGCTGTTTTTT.

V and J are TRBV28 and TRBJ1-1, with D uncertain. V lost 8 bases and J 0 bases, leaving 19 bases between the germline ends. CDR1 and CDR2 (germline): MDHEN, SYDVKM. The CDR3 has 16 residues. CDR3 sequence reads: CASLDLVPRLNTEAFF. The CDR3 nucleotides are TGTGCCAGCCTTGACCTCGTTCCAAGGCTGAACACTGAAGCTTTCTTT.

This clone was seen more than once but under ten times. The gene calls are TRBV5-6 and TRBJ1-6; D gene ambiguous. V lost 4 bases, J lost 10 bases, and 15 bases lay in between. Per germline, CDR1 SGHDT and CDR2 YYEEEE. This CDR3 comprises 14 residues. This CDR3 is CASSAPGFGSPLHF. For the CDR3, the DNA is TGTGCCAGCAGCGCACCGGGTTTCGGGTCACCCCTCCACTTT.